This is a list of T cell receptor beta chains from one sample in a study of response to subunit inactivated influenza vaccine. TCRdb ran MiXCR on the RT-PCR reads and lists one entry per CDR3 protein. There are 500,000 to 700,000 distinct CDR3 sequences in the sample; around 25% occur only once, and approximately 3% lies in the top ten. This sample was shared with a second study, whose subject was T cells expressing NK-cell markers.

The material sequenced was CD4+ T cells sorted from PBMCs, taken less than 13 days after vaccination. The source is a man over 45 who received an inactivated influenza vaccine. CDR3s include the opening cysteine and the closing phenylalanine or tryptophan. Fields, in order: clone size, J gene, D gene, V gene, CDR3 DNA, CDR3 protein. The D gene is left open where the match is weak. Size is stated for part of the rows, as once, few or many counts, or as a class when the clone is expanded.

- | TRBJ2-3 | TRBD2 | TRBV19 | TGTGCCAGTAGCCTAGCGGGGCGAAGTAGCACAGATACGCAGTATTTT | CASSLAGRSSTDTQYF
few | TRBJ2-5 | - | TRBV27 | TGTGCCAGCAGTTTAGATCTAGGAACCCAAGAGACCCAGTACTTC | CASSLDLGTQETQYF
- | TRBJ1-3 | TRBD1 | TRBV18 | TGTGCCAGCTCACCTCTTCAGGGAAGGACAGGACTCTCTGGAAACACCATATATTTT | CASSPLQGRTGLSGNTIYF
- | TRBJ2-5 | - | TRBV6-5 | TGTGCCAGCAGTTTGTTAATTGGCAGTAATCAAGAGACCCAGTACTTC | CASSLLIGSNQETQYF
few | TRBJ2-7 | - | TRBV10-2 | TGCGCCAGCAGTCTCTCCTCCGACCGTACGGGACCCTACGAGCAGTACTTC | CASSLSSDRTGPYEQYF
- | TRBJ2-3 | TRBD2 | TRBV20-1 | TGCAGTGCTGGGCCTAGCGGTACTAGCACAGATACGCAGTATTTT | CSAGPSGTSTDTQYF
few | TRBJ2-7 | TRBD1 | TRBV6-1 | TGTGCCAGCAGTATGGACAGGGGCTCCTACGAGCAGTACTTC | CASSMDRGSYEQYF
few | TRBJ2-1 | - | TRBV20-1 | TGCAGTGCGAAGGGGGGGGTACGGGGCAATGAGCAGTTCTTC | CSAKGGVRGNEQFF
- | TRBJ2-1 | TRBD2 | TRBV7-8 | TGTGCCAGCAGCCCTAGCGGTGGGCGCACCAATGAGCAGTTCTTC | CASSPSGGRTNEQFF
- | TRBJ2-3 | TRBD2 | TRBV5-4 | TGTGCCAGCAGCCTCCGCCTAGCGGGACGCACAGATACGCAGTATTTT | CASSLRLAGRTDTQYF
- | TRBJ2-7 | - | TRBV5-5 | TGTGCCAGCAGCTTTGGGCCGGCCTACGAGCAGTACTTC | CASSFGPAYEQYF
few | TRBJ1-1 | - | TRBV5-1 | TGCGCCAGCAGCTGGGGACCCATCCCGAACACTGAAGCTTTCTTT | CASSWGPIPNTEAFF
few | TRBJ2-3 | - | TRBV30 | TGTGCCTGGAAGCGGTGGGCAGATACGCAGTATTTT | CAWKRWADTQYF
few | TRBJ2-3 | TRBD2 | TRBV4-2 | TGTGCCAGCAGCCAAGATGCTAGCGGGGGCTACCGGGATACGCAGTATTTT | CASSQDASGGYRDTQYF
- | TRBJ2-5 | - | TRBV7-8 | TGTGCCAGCCTGAAAGAGACCCAGTACTTC | CASLKETQYF
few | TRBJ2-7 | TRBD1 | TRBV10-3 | TGTGCCATCGGACCCGGGACAGGCTACGAGCAGTACTTC | CAIGPGTGYEQYF
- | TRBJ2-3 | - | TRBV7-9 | TGTGCCAGCAGCTTATCGGTCCTCACAGATACGCAGTATTTT | CASSLSVLTDTQYF
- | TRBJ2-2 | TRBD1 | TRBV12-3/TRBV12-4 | TGTGCCAGCAGTGACAGGGGGTTCGGGGAGCTGTTTTTT | CASSDRGFGELFF
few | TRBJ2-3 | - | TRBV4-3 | TGCGCCAGCAGCACTCTAGGAGCAGATACGCAGTATTTT | CASSTLGADTQYF
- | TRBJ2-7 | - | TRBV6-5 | TGTGCCAGCAATTACGGAACAAGATCCTACGAGCAGTACTTC | CASNYGTRSYEQYF
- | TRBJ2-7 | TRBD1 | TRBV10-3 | TGTGCCATCCGAATGCGACAGGGCGGCGAGCAGTACTTC | CAIRMRQGGEQYF
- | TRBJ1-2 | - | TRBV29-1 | TGCAGCGTTGGTATGGGCCGAACTAACTATGGCTACACCTTC | CSVGMGRTNYGYTF
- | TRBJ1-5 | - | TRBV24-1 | TGTGCCACCAGTGTGAGGGGTTGGAATCAGCCCCAGCATTTT | CATSVRGWNQPQHF
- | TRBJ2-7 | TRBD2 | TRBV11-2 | TGTGCCAGCAGATCTATCGGCGGGGGGGCGTCCTACGAGCAGTACTTC | CASRSIGGGASYEQYF
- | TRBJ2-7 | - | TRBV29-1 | TGCAGCACCGCCGAGATAGGGGAGCAGTACTTC | CSTAEIGEQYF